A selection of T cell receptor beta chains follows, all from one sample in a study of blood T cell repertoires in COVID-19. Sequenced by immunoSEQ multiplex PCR; TCRdb stores in-frame clones only, minus some. Of roughly 260,000 clones listed, roughly nine tenths are singletons. What was sequenced was peripheral blood. All receptors come from a woman aged 45-65 years who had recovered from COVID-19. Each CDR3 is given with its conserved first and last residue. The D gene is left open where the match is weak. Rows give clone size only sometimes, using once, few, many, or a class for an expanded clone.

once	TRBV11-2	TRBD2	TRBJ2-1	TGTGCCAGCAGCTTAGGAGCTAGCGGGGGGGCACTGAAGCAGTTCTTC	CASSLGASGGALKQFF
NA	TRBV10-2	NA	TRBJ2-1	TGCGCCAGCAGTACACAGGGATATGAGCAGTTCTTC	CASSTQGYEQFF
NA	TRBV24-1	TRBD1	TRBJ1-5	TGTGCCACGCAACAGACAGGGCTCAATCAGCCCCAGCATTTT	CATQQTGLNQPQHF
NA	TRBV9	NA	TRBJ1-1	TGTGCCAGCAGCGCCAGGGGAGTTAGCACTGAAGCTTTCTTT	CASSARGVSTEAFF
NA	TRBV2	NA	TRBJ1-5	TGTGCCAGCAGTGAAGAGGGGAGCAATCAGCCCCAGCATTTT	CASSEEGSNQPQHF
NA	TRBV6-2/TRBV6-3	TRBD2	TRBJ2-3	TGTGCCAGCAGTTGGGCACTAGCGGGAGAGGTAGATACGCAGTATTTT	CASSWALAGEVDTQYF
NA	TRBV5-4	TRBD1	TRBJ2-1	TGTGCCAGCAGCTTGGGGACAGGGGGCTACTACAATGAGCAGTTCTTC	CASSLGTGGYYNEQFF
once	TRBV6-1	NA	TRBJ2-1	TGTGCCAGCAGTGATGGGGCAGGGGTCCGCAATGAGCAGTTCTTC	CASSDGAGVRNEQFF
NA	TRBV21-1	NA	TRBJ2-1	TGTGCCAGCAGCAAACAAAAAAAGCTAGCGGGGGTCTCCTACAATGAGCAGTTCTTC	CASSKQKKLAGVSYNEQFF
NA	TRBV6-2/TRBV6-3	NA	TRBJ2-1	TGTGCCAGCAGCCTAATACAGGGACGGGAGTTCTTC	CASSLIQGREFF
NA	TRBV7-2	TRBD2	TRBJ2-7	TGTGCCAGCAGCCCGAGGACTAGCGGGAGTTACGAGCAGTACTTC	CASSPRTSGSYEQYF
NA	TRBV5-4	NA	TRBJ2-5	TGTGCCAGCAGCAAGGGAGGTTGGGAGACCCAGTACTTC	CASSKGGWETQYF
NA	TRBV18	NA	TRBJ1-1	TGTGCCAGCTCACCCAAGGGGGCTGAAGCTTTCTTT	CASSPKGAEAFF
NA	TRBV28	TRBD2	TRBJ2-5	TGTGCCAGCAGTTTCGGCGGGCTAGCGGGGGTTACCGTCCAAGAGACCCAGTACTTC	CASSFGGLAGVTVQETQYF
NA	TRBV5-1	NA	TRBJ2-3	TGCGCCAGCAGCTTGGCCGGTGGCGGTAGCACAGATACGCAGTATTTT	CASSLAGGGSTDTQYF
NA	TRBV29-1	NA	TRBJ1-3	TGCAGCGTTGAAGGCCAGGATTTATTGGGAAACACCATATATTTT	CSVEGQDLLGNTIYF
NA	TRBV11-1	NA	TRBJ1-1	TGTGCCAGCAGCTCGACAGAGAACACTGAAGCTTTCTTT	CASSSTENTEAFF
NA	TRBV6-5	TRBD1	TRBJ1-2	TGTGCCAGCAGCCCCGGCCGGGACAGGGTCTATGGCTACACCTTC	CASSPGRDRVYGYTF
NA	TRBV7-2	TRBD2	TRBJ2-5	TGTGCCAGCAGCTTAGGGACCTTAGCGGGGGCCCGGGAGACCCAGTACTTC	CASSLGTLAGARETQYF
NA	TRBV7-9	NA	TRBJ1-4	TGTGCCAGCAGCCAATTTCAGGGAGAAAAACTGTTTTTT	CASSQFQGEKLFF
NA	TRBV18	TRBD2	TRBJ2-1	TGTGCCAGCTCACCACCGCTACGGGGGGTAGGGGATGAGCAGTTCTTC	CASSPPLRGVGDEQFF
once	TRBV4-1	NA	TRBJ2-1	TGCGCCAGCAGCCTTTTCTGGGGCGGGGACAATGAGCAGTTCTTC	CASSLFWGGDNEQFF
NA	TRBV6-2/TRBV6-3	NA	TRBJ1-5	TGTGCCAGCAGTTACTCTTGGGGCTCTAATCAGCCCCAGCATTTT	CASSYSWGSNQPQHF
NA	TRBV9	NA	TRBJ2-7	TGTGCCAGCAGCGCCCCGGACACCTACGAGCAGTACTTC	CASSAPDTYEQYF
NA	TRBV6-2/TRBV6-3	TRBD1	TRBJ2-7	TGTGCCAGCAGTTACTCGACAGGGAACTCCTACGAGCAGTACTTC	CASSYSTGNSYEQYF
few	TRBV6-4	TRBD2	TRBJ2-3	TGTGCCAGCAGTGGTTTCGGCGGGAGAACAGATACGCAGTATTTT	CASSGFGGRTDTQYF
NA	TRBV7-6	TRBD2	TRBJ2-7	TGTGCCAGCAGCCCCCGGGGGGGGACACTCTCCTACGAGCAGTACTTC	CASSPRGGTLSYEQYF
NA	TRBV18	TRBD1	TRBJ1-1	TGTGCCAGCTCACCCTTGGCCGGTTACCAGGGGGCGCAAGGAGCTTTCTTT	CASSPLAGYQGAQGAFF
NA	TRBV27	TRBD1	TRBJ1-1	TGTGCCAGCCGGGACAGGGTTAGGGGGAACACTGAAGCTTTCTTT	CASRDRVRGNTEAFF